What follows are 12 T cell receptor beta chains derived from one specimen sequenced in a study of cytotoxic CD8 clonotypes in ibrutinib-treated CLL (dated by TCRdb to about 2021). The time point label, as the study defines it: approximately eleven months on ibrutinib. To prepare the library, the immunoSEQ multiplex PCR assay was applied. Entries here come from immuneACCESS through TCRdb and include only in-frame sequences with V and J called. Some clones fail to appear in such tables; in the studies checked, an unresolved V gene covers under half of the shortfall, and the cause of the remainder is unknown. For this sample there are about 150,000 clones; roughly 83% appear just once. The ten largest clonotypes hold about 13% of the sample. Sequencing was performed on PBMCs, taken after 12 months of ibrutinib treatment. Receptors originate from a human donor with chronic lymphocytic leukemia.

The rearrangement links TRBV5-1 to TRBJ2-2; D unclear. The CDR3 is made up of 18 amino acids. With 2 bases removed from V and 0 bases from J, the gap between germline ends came to 17 bases. Germline CDR1 is SGHRS and CDR2 is YFSETQ. CDR3 region: CASSFTFDLNSNTGELFF. The CDR3 DNA sequence: TGCGCCAGCAGCTTTACCTTTGACCTAAACTCGAACACCGGGGAGCTGTTTTTT.

This rearrangement joins TRBV5-1 to TRBJ2-7, with D perhaps given as TRBD1 or TRBD2 (6 bases each). Trimming cost V 0 bases and J 2 bases, with 15 bases left between them. CDR3 length: 16 residues. The V gene's germline CDR1 is SGHRS and CDR2 YFSETQ. The CDR3 DNA sequence: TGCGCCAGCAGCTTGGGGGCGGGACAAAGCACCTACGAGCAGTACTTC. This sequence encodes CASSLGAGQSTYEQYF.

There are a few counts of this clone. V is TRBV19 and J is TRBJ2-2; TRBD2 is a possible D gene (6 bases). Trimming took off 3 bases at V and 5 bases at J, with 16 bases between the two ends. CDR1 and CDR2 from the germline V gene are LNHDA and SQIVND (reference sequence). This CDR3 spans 16 amino acids. CDR3 bases: TGTGCCAGTAGTATCGTACGGGAGCGCAGAACCGGGGAGCTGTTTTTT. Amino acids: CASSIVRERRTGELFF.

The chain carries TRBV14 and TRBJ1-2, with a possible D match to TRBD1 (5 bases). Trimming cost V 4 bases and J 2 bases, with 14 bases left between them. CDR1 SGHDN and CDR2 FVKESK come from the germline V gene. This CDR3 comprises 15 residues. The CDR3 nucleotides are TGTGCCAGCAGCCGTCTTCAGGGAAACAACTATGGCTACACCTTC. Protein: CASSRLQGNNYGYTF.

This clone was observed once. The chain has TRBV28 and TRBJ2-7; D tentatively reads TRBD1 or TRBD2 (6 bases each). The V and J ends lost 5 bases and 3 bases respectively, with 11 bases between them. CDR3 length equals 13 residues. The germline V gene encodes CDR1 MDHEN and CDR2 SYDVKM. DNA of the CDR3: TGTGCCAGCAGTCTCGGAGGGGGCTACGAGCAGTACTTC. Protein: CASSLGGGYEQYF.

The chain recombines TRBV2 with TRBJ1-5, with 7 bases that match TRBD1. The CDR3 is 15 residues long. With 4 bases clipped from V and 2 bases from J, the junction kept 5 bases outside the gene matches. Looked up from germline, CDR1 is SNHLY and CDR2 is FYNNEI. The DNA for the CDR3 is TGTGCCAGCAGTGGGCTAACAGGGGGCAATCAGCCCCAGCATTTT. Translating it yields CASSGLTGGNQPQHF.

This clone came up once. The J gene is TRBJ2-7, the V gene TRBV7-2; D not resolved. This CDR3 region has 12 residues. Germline V gives CDR1 SGHTA, CDR2 FQGNSA. The ends were cut back, 2 bases at V and 5 bases at J, with 7 bases in the middle. For the CDR3, the DNA is TGTGCCAGCAGCTTAACGTCCCACGAGCAGTACTTC. Translation gives CASSLTSHEQYF.

In its sample, this clone was seen once. V gene TRBV15 combines with J gene TRBJ2-1; 10 bases agree with TRBD2. Per germline, CDR1 LNHNV and CDR2 YYDKDF (reference sequence). J was trimmed by 5 bases and V by 4 bases; bases with no gene match: 5. CDR3 length equals 15 residues. CDR3 sequence (DNA): TGTGCCACCAGCAACGCGGGACTAGCGAACAATGAGCAGTTCTTC. Encoded protein: CATSNAGLANNEQFF.

V is TRBV4-2 and J is TRBJ2-7; no firm D call. V was trimmed by 0 bases and J by 6 bases, leaving 6 bases between them. Per germline, CDR1 LGHNA and CDR2 YNFKEQ. The CDR3 is 12 residues long. CDR3 loop: CASSQDGGEQYF. DNA of the CDR3: TGTGCCAGCAGCCAAGATGGTGGCGAGCAGTACTTC.

The genes are TRBV7-3 and TRBJ2-1; TRBD2 aligns across 9 bases. V was pared by 2 bases and J by 0 bases, with 8 bases of the junction left unmatched. Germline loops: CDR1 SGHTA, CDR2 FQGTGA. The CDR3 runs 18 residues. This chain's CDR3 is CASSLLAGRTSSYNEQFF. The CDR3 nucleotides read TGTGCCAGCAGCTTACTAGCGGGGCGTACAAGCTCCTACAATGAGCAGTTCTTC. The full variable domain, rest sourced from reference TRBV7-3 and TRBJ2-1, is GAGVSQTPSNKVTEKGKYVELRCDPISGHTALYWYRQSLGQGPEFLIYFQGTGAADDSGLPNDRFFAVRPEGSVSTLKIQRTERGDSAVYLCASSLLAGRTSSYNEQFFGPGTRLTVL.

DNA of the CDR3: TGTGCCAGCAGCGTCGGGACAAGTAACTATGGCTACACCTTC. It encodes CASSVGTSNYGYTF. The rearrangement uses TRBV9 and TRBJ1-2, with D perhaps TRBD1 (6 bases). The CDR3 spans 14 residues. Trimming removed 2 bases from V and 1 base from J, with 9 bases in between. Germline V lookup: CDR1 SGDLS, CDR2 YYNGEE.

The chain has TRBV18 and TRBJ2-1; D remains ambiguous. The CDR3 extends over 14 amino acids. CDR1 is KGHSH, CDR2 LQKENI, per germline. V gave up 6 bases and J gave up 2 bases, with 11 bases separating them. In DNA form, the CDR3 reads TGTGCCAGCTCTGGCGGAAGAACCTACAATGAGCAGTTCTTC. Protein product: CASSGGRTYNEQFF.